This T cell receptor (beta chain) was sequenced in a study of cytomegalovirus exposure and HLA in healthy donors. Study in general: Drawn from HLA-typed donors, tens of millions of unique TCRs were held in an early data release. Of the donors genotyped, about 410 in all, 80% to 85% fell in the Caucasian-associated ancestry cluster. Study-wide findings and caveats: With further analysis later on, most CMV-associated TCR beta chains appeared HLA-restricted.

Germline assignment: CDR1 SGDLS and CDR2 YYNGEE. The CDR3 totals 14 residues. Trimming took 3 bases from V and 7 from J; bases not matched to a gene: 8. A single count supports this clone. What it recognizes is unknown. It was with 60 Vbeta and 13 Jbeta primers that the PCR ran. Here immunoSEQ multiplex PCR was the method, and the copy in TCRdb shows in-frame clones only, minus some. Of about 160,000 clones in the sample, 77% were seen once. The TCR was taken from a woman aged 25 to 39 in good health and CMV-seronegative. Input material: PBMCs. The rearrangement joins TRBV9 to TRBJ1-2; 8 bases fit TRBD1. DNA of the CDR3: TGTGCCAGCAGCGAGGACCGGACAGGGAGTGGCTACACCTTC. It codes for CASSEDRTGSGYTF.